This TCR beta chain was observed in a study of T cells in Graves' hyperthyroidism and ophthalmopathy. Whole-study results and caveats: In simple terms, a model built on 13 V-J features told ophthalmopathy apart from stable hyperthyroidism. Ophthalmopathy was identified by the model a median approximately 6.9 months ahead of onset.

Of note for this clonotype: Its specificity is not known.

Over 18 months, lack of ophthalmopathy progression marked Graves' hyperthyroidism as stable. TCR beta CDR3 region amplification was performed from RNA transcripts. Researchers ran a first-round RT-PCR on the TCR CDR3 using the HTBI primer set. TCRdb called the multiplex PCR reads again in MiXCR, with one record for every CDR3 protein. The data contain fewer than 110,000 distinct CDR3 sequences, about 15% of them singletons. The receptor was isolated from a woman aged 45-65 years with Graves' hyperthyroidism. Input material: blood.

The DNA for the CDR3 is TGTGCCAGCAGCTCCGGGACTAGCGGGGCAGATACGCAGTATTTT. This gives the protein CASSSGTSGADTQYF. The rearrangement joins TRBV7-3 to TRBJ2-3, with TRBD2 identical over 13 bases. The CDR3 is 15 residues long. The V segment lost 4 bases and the J segment 4 bases; nucleotides outside the gene matches: 2. The germline gives CDR1 SGHTA, CDR2 FQGTGA.